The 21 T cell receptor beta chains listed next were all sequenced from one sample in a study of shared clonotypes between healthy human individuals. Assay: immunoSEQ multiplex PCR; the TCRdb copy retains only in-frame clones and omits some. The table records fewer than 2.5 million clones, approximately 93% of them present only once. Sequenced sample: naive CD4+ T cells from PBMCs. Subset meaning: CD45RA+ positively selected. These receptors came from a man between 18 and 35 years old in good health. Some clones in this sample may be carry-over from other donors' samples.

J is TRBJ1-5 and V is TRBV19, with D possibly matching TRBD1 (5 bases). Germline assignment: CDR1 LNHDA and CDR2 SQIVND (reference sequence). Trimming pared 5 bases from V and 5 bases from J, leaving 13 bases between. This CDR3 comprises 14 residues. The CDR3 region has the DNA TGTGCCAGTAGTTTTCGCTTCAGGGATCAGCCCCAGCATTTT. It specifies CASSFRFRDQPQHF.

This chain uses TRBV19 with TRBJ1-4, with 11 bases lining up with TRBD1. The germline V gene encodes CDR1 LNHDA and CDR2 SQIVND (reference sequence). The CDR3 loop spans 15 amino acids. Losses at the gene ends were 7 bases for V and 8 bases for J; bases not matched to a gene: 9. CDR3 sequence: CASTPGDRGNEKLFF. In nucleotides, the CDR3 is TGTGCCAGTACCCCCGGGGACAGGGGGAACGAAAAACTGTTTTTT. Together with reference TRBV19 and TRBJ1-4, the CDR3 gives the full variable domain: DGGITQSPKYLFRKEGQNVTLSCEQNLNHDAMYWYRQDPGQGLRLIYYSQIVNDFQKGDIAEGYSVSREKKESFPLTVTSAQKNPTAFYLCASTPGDRGNEKLFFGSGTQLSVL.

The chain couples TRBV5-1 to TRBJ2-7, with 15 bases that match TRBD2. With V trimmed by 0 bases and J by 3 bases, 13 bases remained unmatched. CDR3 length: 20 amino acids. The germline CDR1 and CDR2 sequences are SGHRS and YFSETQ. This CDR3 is CASSLVGGLAGGPEFYEQYF. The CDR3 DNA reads TGCGCCAGCAGCTTGGTGGGGGGACTAGCGGGAGGCCCTGAGTTCTACGAGCAGTACTTC. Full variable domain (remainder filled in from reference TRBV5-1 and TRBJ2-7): KAGVTQTPRYLIKTRGQQVTLSCSPISGHRSVSWYQQTPGQGLQFLFEYFSETQRNKGNFPGRFSGRQFSNSRSEMNVSTLELGDSALYLCASSLVGGLAGGPEFYEQYFGPGTRLTVT.

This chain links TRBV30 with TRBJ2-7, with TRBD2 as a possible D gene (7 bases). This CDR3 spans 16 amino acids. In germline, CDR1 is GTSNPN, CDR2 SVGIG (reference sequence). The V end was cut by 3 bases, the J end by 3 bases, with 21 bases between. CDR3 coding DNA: TGTGCCTGGAGCAACCGACCACAGGGAGGGGGCTACGAGCAGTACTTC. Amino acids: CAWSNRPQGGGYEQYF.

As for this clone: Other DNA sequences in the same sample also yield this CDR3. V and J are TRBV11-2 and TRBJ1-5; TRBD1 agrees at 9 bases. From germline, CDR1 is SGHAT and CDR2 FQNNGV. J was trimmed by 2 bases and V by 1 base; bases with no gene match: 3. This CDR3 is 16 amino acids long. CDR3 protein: CASSLGTGVGNQPQHF. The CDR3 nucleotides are TGTGCCAGCAGCTTAGGGACAGGGGTAGGCAATCAGCCCCAGCATTTT.

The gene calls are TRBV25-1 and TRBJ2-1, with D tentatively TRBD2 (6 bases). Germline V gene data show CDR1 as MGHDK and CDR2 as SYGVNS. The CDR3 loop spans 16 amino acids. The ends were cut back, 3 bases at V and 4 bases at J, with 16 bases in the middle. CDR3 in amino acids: CASSDLQGGPYNEQFF. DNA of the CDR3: TGTGCCAGCAGTGATCTGCAGGGAGGCCCTTACAATGAGCAGTTCTTC. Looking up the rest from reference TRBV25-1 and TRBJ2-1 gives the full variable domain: EADIYQTPRYLVIGTGKKITLECSQTMGHDKMYWYQQDPGMELHLIHYSYGVNSTEKGDLSSESTVSRIRTEHFPLTLESARPSHTSQYLCASSDLQGGPYNEQFFGPGTRLTVL.

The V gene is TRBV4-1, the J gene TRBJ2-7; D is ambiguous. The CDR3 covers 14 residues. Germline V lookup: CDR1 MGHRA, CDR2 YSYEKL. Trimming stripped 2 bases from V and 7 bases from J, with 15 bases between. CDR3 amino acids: CASSQLLLLGEQYF. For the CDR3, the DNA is TGCGCCAGCAGCCAACTCCTGCTATTGGGGGAGCAGTACTTC.

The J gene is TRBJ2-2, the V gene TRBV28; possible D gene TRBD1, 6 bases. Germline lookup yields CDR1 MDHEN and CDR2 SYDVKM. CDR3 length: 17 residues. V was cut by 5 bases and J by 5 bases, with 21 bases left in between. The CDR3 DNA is TGTGCCAGCAGTCCTACCAGCCTTGGGGGCCTAACCGGGGAGCTGTTTTTT. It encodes CASSPTSLGGLTGELFF.

The CDR3 sequence is CASNRDRTWEQFF. The CDR3 DNA follows: TGTGCCAGCAATAGAGACCGGACTTGGGAGCAGTTCTTC. The chain recombines TRBV4-2 with TRBJ2-1; TRBD2 is a possible D gene (5 bases). Germline V lookup: CDR1 LGHNA, CDR2 YNFKEQ. V lost 7 bases and J 10 bases, leaving 17 bases between the germline ends. CDR3 size: 13 residues.

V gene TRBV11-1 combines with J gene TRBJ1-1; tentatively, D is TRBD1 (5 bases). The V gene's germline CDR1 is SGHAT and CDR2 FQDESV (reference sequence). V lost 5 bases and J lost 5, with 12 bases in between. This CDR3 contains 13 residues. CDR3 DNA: TGTGCCAGCAGCCCACAGACAGAGACTGAAGCTTTCTTT. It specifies CASSPQTETEAFF.

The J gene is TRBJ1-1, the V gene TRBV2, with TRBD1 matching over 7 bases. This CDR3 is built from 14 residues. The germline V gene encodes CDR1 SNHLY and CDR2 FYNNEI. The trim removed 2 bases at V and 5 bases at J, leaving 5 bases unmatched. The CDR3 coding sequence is TGTGCCAGCAGTGAATTAACAGGGGCAACTGAAGCTTTCTTT. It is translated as CASSELTGATEAFF.

CDR3 DNA: TGTGCCAGCATGGGGATCGTAGGAGGCTACACCTTC. It specifies CASMGIVGGYTF. The chain has TRBV2 and TRBJ1-2; D gene uncertain. CDR3 length equals 12 residues. Germline V CDR1 and CDR2: SNHLY, FYNNEI. Trimming left V 7 bases short and J 8 bases short, with 14 bases between.

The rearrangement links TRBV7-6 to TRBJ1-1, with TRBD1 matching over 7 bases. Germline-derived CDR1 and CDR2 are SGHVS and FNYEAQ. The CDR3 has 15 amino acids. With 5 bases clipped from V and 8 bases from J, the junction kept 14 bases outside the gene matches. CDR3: CASSPQAVDRAEAFF. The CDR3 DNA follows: TGTGCCAGCAGCCCCCAAGCAGTAGACAGGGCGGAAGCTTTCTTT. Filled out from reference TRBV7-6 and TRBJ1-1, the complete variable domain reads GAGVSQSPRYKVTKRGQDVALRCDPISGHVSLYWYRQALGQGPEFLTYFNYEAQQDKSGLPNDRFSAERPEGSISTLTIQRTEQRDSAMYRCASSPQAVDRAEAFFGQGTRLTVV.

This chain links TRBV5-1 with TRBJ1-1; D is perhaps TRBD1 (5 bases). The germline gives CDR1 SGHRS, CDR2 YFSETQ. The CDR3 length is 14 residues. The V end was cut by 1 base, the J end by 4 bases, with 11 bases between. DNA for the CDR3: TGCGCCAGCAGCTTGTACCCTCAGGGCACTGAAGCTTTCTTT. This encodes CASSLYPQGTEAFF.

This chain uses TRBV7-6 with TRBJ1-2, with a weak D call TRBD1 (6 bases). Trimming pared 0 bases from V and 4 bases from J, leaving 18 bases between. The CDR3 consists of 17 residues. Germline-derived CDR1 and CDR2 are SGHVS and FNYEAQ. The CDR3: CASSLALGRDTFYGYTF. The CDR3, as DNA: TGTGCCAGCAGCTTAGCCCTCGGGAGGGACACCTTCTATGGCTACACCTTC.

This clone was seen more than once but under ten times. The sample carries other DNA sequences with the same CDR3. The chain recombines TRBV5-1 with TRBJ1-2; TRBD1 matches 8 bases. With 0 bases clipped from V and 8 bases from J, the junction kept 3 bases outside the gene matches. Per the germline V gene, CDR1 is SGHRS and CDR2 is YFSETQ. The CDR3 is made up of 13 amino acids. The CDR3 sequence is CASSLGTGNGYTF. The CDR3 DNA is TGCGCCAGCAGCTTGGGGACAGGGAACGGCTACACCTTC.

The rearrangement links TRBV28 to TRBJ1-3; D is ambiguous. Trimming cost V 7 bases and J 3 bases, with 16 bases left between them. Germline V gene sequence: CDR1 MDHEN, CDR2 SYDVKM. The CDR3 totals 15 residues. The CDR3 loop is CASISTGNGGNTIYF. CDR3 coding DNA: TGTGCCAGCATCAGTACGGGGAACGGTGGAAACACCATATATTTT.

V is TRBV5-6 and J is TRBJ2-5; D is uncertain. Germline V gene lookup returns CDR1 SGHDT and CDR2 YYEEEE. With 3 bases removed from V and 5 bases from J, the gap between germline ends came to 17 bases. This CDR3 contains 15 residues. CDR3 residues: CASSSRLASRETQYF. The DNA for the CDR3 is TGTGCCAGCAGCTCACGCTTGGCTAGTCGGGAGACCCAGTACTTC. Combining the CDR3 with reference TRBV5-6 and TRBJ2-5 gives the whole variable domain DAGVTQSPTHLIKTRGQQVTLRCSPKSGHDTVSWYQQALGQGPQFIFQYYEEEERQRGNFPDRFSGHQFPNYSSELNVNALLLGDSALYLCASSSRLASRETQYFGPGTRLLVL.

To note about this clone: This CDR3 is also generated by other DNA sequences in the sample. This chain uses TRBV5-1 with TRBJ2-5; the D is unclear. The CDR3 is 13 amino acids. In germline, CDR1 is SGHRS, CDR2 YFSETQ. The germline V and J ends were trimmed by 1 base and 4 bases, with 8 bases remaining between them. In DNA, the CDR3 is TGCGCCAGCAGCTTGAGCGTCGTAGAGACCCAGTACTTC. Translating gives CASSLSVVETQYF.

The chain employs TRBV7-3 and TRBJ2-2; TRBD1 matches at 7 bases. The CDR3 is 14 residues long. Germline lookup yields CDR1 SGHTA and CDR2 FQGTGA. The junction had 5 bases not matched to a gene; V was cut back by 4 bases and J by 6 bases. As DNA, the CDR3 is TGTGCCAGCAGCTACAACAGGGGTGCCGGGGAGCTGTTTTTT. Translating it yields CASSYNRGAGELFF.

The CDR3 protein is CASSSLSGDEQYF. CDR3 nucleotides: TGCGCCAGCAGCTCCCTTTCTGGCGACGAGCAGTACTTC. This chain joins TRBV5-1 and TRBJ2-7; D ambiguous. Trimming pared 3 bases from V and 5 bases from J, leaving 12 bases between. This CDR3 contains 13 residues. Germline-derived CDR1 and CDR2 are SGHRS and YFSETQ.